The 20 T cell receptor beta chains given below trace back to one sample, sequenced in a study of beta chain features in type 1 diabetes. cDNA synthesis used the whole RNA isolate, giving expressed TCRB sequences. Assay used: immunoSEQ multiplex PCR; TCRdb lists only in-frame clones, some missing. The table includes about 110,000 clones, about two fifths detected once. The source material was stem cell memory CD4+ T cells from blood. Receptors were obtained from a young woman in good health.

The table lists this clone with a few counts. The genes are TRBV7-2 and TRBJ2-7; D possibly corresponds to TRBD2 (5 bases). CDR3 length: 15 amino acids. V dropped 5 bases and J dropped 0 bases, with 14 bases sitting between them. Germline V CDR1 and CDR2: SGHTA, FQGNSA. The CDR3 region is CASSPRTGRSYEQYF. The CDR3 bases are TGTGCCAGCAGCCCACGGACTGGCCGCTCCTACGAGCAGTACTTC.

The chain uses TRBV6-1 and TRBJ1-2, with 8 bases fitting TRBD1. Germline CDR1 reads MNHNS; CDR2 reads SASEGT. Trimming took 3 bases from V and 3 from J; bases not matched to a gene: 0. There are 13 residues in the CDR3. The CDR3 region is CASSEGQDYGYTF. CDR3 DNA sequence: TGTGCCAGCAGTGAGGGACAGGACTATGGCTACACCTTC.

This clone was seen a handful of times. The rearrangement joins TRBV15 to TRBJ1-1, with 7 bases identical to TRBD1. Germline V gives CDR1 LNHNV, CDR2 YYDKDF (reference sequence). V lost 2 bases, J lost 6 bases, and 0 bases stayed unmatched. CDR3 length: 12 amino acids. The DNA of the CDR3 is TGTGCCACCAGCAGACAGGGGGCTGAAGCTTTCTTT. Amino acids: CATSRQGAEAFF.

The chain recombines TRBV28 with TRBJ2-7, with 7 bases aligning to TRBD2. Germline V lookup: CDR1 MDHEN, CDR2 SYDVKM. J was trimmed by 0 bases and V by 4 bases; bases with no gene match: 6. The CDR3 spans 15 residues. The CDR3 here is CASSSVAGGSYEQYF. The CDR3 DNA follows: TGTGCCAGCAGTTCTGTAGCGGGTGGCTCCTACGAGCAGTACTTC.

The V call is TRBV7-3, the J call TRBJ2-1, with a possible D match to TRBD2 (6 bases). There are 13 residues in the CDR3. Germline loops: CDR1 SGHTA, CDR2 FQGTGA. Trimming removed 5 bases at V and 5 bases at J, with 10 bases between. CDR3 DNA: TGTGCCAGCAGCCCCGGGAGCCACAATGAGCAGTTCTTC. It codes for CASSPGSHNEQFF.

The rearrangement links TRBV5-1 to TRBJ2-5, with D possibly matching TRBD2 (5 bases). Looked up from germline, CDR1 is SGHRS and CDR2 is YFSETQ. This CDR3 region has 16 residues. V was cut by 0 bases and J by 2 bases, with 14 bases left in between. CDR3 bases: TGCGCCAGCAGCTTGGGTCCAGCGGAACCACAAGAGACCCAGTACTTC. Translated, it gives CASSLGPAEPQETQYF. Full variable domain (remainder filled in from reference TRBV5-1 and TRBJ2-5): KAGVTQTPRYLIKTRGQQVTLSCSPISGHRSVSWYQQTPGQGLQFLFEYFSETQRNKGNFPGRFSGRQFSNSRSEMNVSTLELGDSALYLCASSLGPAEPQETQYFGPGTRLLVL.

CDR3: CSVDSRGKGTEAFF. CDR3 sequence (DNA): TGCAGCGTGGATTCCAGGGGGAAGGGCACTGAAGCTTTCTTT. J is TRBJ1-1 and V is TRBV29-1; 7 bases agree with TRBD1. In germline, CDR1 is SQVTM, CDR2 ANQGSEA. Trimming at V came to 6 bases and at J to 4 bases, leaving 11 bases not matched to a gene. The CDR3 is 14 residues long.

The chain links TRBV9 to TRBJ2-7; 8 bases align to TRBD1. The CDR3 covers 15 residues. V was clipped by 0 bases and J by 6 bases; unmatched bases: 8. From germline, CDR1 is SGDLS and CDR2 YYNGEE. The CDR3 DNA follows: TGTGCCAGCAGCGTAGGTGACAGGGGCCGCGCCGAGCAGTACTTC. It encodes CASSVGDRGRAEQYF.

The chain employs TRBV4-1 and TRBJ2-7; maybe TRBD1 (6 bases). The CDR3 is 20 residues long. Germline CDR1 is MGHRA and CDR2 is YSYEKL. Trimming shortened V by 0 bases and J by 0 bases, and 24 bases separated the two germline ends. The CDR3 here is CASSQEAPRGRSSFSYEQYF. CDR3 bases: TGCGCCAGCAGCCAAGAGGCGCCCAGGGGACGTTCCAGTTTCTCCTACGAGCAGTACTTC.

The genes are TRBV27 and TRBJ2-7, with TRBD1 identical over 9 bases. The CDR3 sequence is 14 residues long. Germline CDR1 and CDR2: MNHEY and SMNVEV (reference sequence). V shed 7 bases, J shed 5 bases, and the junction held 9 bases outside the gene matches. DNA of the CDR3: TGTGCCAGCACCGAAGGACAGGGGTACGACGAGCAGTACTTC. Translation gives CASTEGQGYDEQYF.

This sequence joins TRBV30 and TRBJ2-2, with TRBD1 matching 8 bases. V lost 2 bases, J lost 5 bases, and 7 bases stayed unmatched. Germline-derived CDR1 and CDR2 are GTSNPN and SVGIG (reference sequence). The CDR3 totals 15 residues. The CDR3 coding sequence is TGTGCCTGGAGTTTCAGGGGGCGGAAAACCGGGGAGCTGTTTTTT. Its protein product is CAWSFRGRKTGELFF.

This clone is a singleton in its sample. CDR3 in amino acids: CASSLRTGGDQPQHF. For the CDR3, the DNA is TGTGCCAGCAGCTTGCGGACAGGGGGGGATCAGCCCCAGCATTTT. The chain joins TRBV7-2 to TRBJ1-5; 10 bases fit TRBD1. The CDR3 consists of 15 residues. J gave up 5 bases and V 3 bases, and 4 bases lay outside the gene matches. Germline CDR1 SGHTA, CDR2 FQGNSA.

The chain couples TRBV5-4 to TRBJ2-2; 12 bases are shared with TRBD2. CDR3 size: 17 residues. V shed 3 bases, J shed 6 bases, and the junction held 9 bases outside the gene matches. In germline, CDR1 is SGHNT, CDR2 YYREEE (reference sequence). As DNA, the CDR3 is TGTGCCAGCAGCTCTCCTGGACTAGCGGGATCGGCCGGGGAGCTGTTTTTT. Protein product: CASSSPGLAGSAGELFF. Full variable domain (outside the CDR3, taken from reference TRBV5-4 and TRBJ2-2): ETGVTQSPTHLIKTRGQQVTLRCSSQSGHNTVSWYQQALGQGPQFIFQYYREEENGRGNFPPRFSGLQFPNYSSELNVNALELDDSALYLCASSSPGLAGSAGELFFGEGSRLTVL.

This rearrangement joins TRBV19 to TRBJ1-1; D perhaps matches TRBD1 (5 bases). CDR3 size: 14 residues. The germline V and J ends were trimmed by 5 bases and 4 bases, with 14 bases remaining between them. Germline CDR1 LNHDA, CDR2 SQIVND (reference sequence). This CDR3 is CASSPVRVGTEAFF. Here the CDR3 DNA reads TGTGCCAGTAGTCCCGTCAGGGTGGGCACTGAAGCTTTCTTT. Full variable domain (remainder filled in from reference TRBV19 and TRBJ1-1): DGGITQSPKYLFRKEGQNVTLSCEQNLNHDAMYWYRQDPGQGLRLIYYSQIVNDFQKGDIAEGYSVSREKKESFPLTVTSAQKNPTAFYLCASSPVRVGTEAFFGQGTRLTVV.

The rearrangement links TRBV7-9 to TRBJ2-1; 10 bases agree with TRBD2. The trim removed 3 bases at V and 6 bases at J, leaving 5 bases unmatched. The CDR3 covers 15 residues. Germline loops: CDR1 SEHNR, CDR2 FQNEAQ (reference sequence). The DNA of the CDR3 is TGTGCCAGCAGCTTCACACTAGCGGGATCCAATGAGCAGTTCTTC. Its translation is CASSFTLAGSNEQFF.

J is TRBJ1-2 and V is TRBV7-9, with 7 bases fitting TRBD1. Trimming removed 0 bases from V and 7 bases from J; junction bases left unmatched: 8. Per the germline V gene, CDR1 is SEHNR and CDR2 is FQNEAQ (reference sequence). This CDR3 comprises 15 residues. Here the CDR3 reads CASSLAQGVVSGYTF. CDR3 bases: TGTGCCAGCAGCTTAGCGCAGGGGGTAGTTTCTGGCTACACCTTC.

The J gene is TRBJ2-1, the V gene TRBV29-1; the D gene is possibly TRBD1 (5 bases). Germline V gene lookup returns CDR1 SQVTM and CDR2 ANQGSEA. V was clipped by 3 bases and J by 8 bases, with 11 bases between them. The CDR3 runs 12 residues. The CDR3: CSVDVRAHEQFF. DNA of the CDR3: TGCAGCGTTGACGTCAGGGCCCATGAGCAGTTCTTC.

The chain carries TRBV2 and TRBJ1-2, with D perhaps matching TRBD1 (5 bases). V was shortened by 5 bases and J by 4 bases, with 11 bases between the two germline ends. The CDR3 extends over 13 amino acids. Germline loops: CDR1 SNHLY, CDR2 FYNNEI. This CDR3 is CASSLDSLYGYTF. The CDR3, as DNA: TGTGCCAGCAGTCTTGACAGCCTCTATGGCTACACCTTC.

The CDR3 DNA is TGCGCCAGCCTTAGACTAGCGGGAAATGGCACCGGGGAGCTGTTTTTT. Protein sequence: CASLRLAGNGTGELFF. The rearrangement uses TRBV23-1 and TRBJ2-2; 11 nucleotides match TRBD2. TRBV23-1 is an ORF; its function is uncertain. V trimming: 8 bases; J trimming: 4 bases; junction bases outside the gene matches: 9. This CDR3 is 16 amino acids long.

This chain joins TRBV6-5 and TRBJ2-1; 9 nucleotides align to TRBD1. The CDR3 sequence is 11 residues long. Germline CDR1 and CDR2: MNHEY and SVGAGI. The V segment lost 5 bases and the J segment 14 bases; nucleotides outside the gene matches: 4. As DNA, the CDR3 is TGTGCCAGCAGTCACGGGACAGGGAAGTTCTTC. It specifies CASSHGTGKFF.